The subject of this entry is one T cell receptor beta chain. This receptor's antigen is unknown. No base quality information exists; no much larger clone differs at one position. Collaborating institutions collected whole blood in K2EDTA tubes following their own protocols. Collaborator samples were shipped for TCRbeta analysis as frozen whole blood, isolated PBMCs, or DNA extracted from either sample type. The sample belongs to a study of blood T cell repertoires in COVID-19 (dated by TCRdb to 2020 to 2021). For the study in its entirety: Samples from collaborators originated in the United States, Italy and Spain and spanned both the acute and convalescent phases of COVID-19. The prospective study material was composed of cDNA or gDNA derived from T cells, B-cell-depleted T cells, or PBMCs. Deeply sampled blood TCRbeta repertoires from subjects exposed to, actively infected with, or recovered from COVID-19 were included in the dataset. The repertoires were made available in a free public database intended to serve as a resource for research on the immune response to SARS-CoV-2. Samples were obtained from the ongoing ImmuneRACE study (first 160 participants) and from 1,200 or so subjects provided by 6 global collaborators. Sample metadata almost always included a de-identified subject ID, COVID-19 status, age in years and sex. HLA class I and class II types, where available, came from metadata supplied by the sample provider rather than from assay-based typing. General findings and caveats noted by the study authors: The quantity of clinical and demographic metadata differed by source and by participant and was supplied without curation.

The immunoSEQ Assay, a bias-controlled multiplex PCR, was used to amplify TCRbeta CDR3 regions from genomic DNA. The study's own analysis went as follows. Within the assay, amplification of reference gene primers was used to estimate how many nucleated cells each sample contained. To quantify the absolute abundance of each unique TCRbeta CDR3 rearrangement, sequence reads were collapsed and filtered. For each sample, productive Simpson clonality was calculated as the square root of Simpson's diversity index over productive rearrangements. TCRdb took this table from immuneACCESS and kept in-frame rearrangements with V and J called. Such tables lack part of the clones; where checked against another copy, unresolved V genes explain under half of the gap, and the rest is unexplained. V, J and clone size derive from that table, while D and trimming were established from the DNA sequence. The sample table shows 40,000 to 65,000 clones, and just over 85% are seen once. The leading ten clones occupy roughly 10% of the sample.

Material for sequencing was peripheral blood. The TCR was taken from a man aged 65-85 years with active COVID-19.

CDR3 protein: CASTPGPGRGYNEQFF. The nucleotide sequence is given as TGTGCCAGCACCCCCGGCCCGGGGAGAGGCTACAATGAGCAGTTCTTC. The chain uses TRBV21-1 and TRBJ2-1; the table's D gene call, TRBD2, was not cross checked with the DNA. TRBV21-1 is labeled a pseudogene. The cysteine opens and the phenylalanine closes a CDR3 of 16 amino acids. The read is trimmed to its CDR3 DNA, 48 bases read in frame from base 1.